What follows describes a single T cell receptor beta chain. Its antigen is undetermined. The data were obtained in a study of Ad26.COV2.S vaccination and SARS-CoV-2 variants. Across the whole study: Ad26.COV2.S arm of COV1001 included the donor. Ad26.COV2.S shots went into the muscle once or twice, 56 days apart. Study-level points and caveats: Those who received vaccine or placebo ended up with similar non-spike TCR breadth.

V shed 3 bases and J 4 bases; nucleotides not matched to a gene: 7. Germline V gene data show CDR1 as MNHNS and CDR2 as SASEGT. The CDR3 totals 15 residues. Data came from immunoSEQ multiplex PCR; TCRdb stores just in-frame clones and leaves some out. This sample has some 330,000 clones, with 90% found just once. Treatment reported: around 19 received Ad26.COV2.S at low or high dose, single or two shots; about 5 received placebo; per-sample allocation not given. Specimen acquisition occurred on day 63 following the initial vaccine or placebo injection. It was Wuhan-strain SARS-CoV-2 spike that the Ad26 vaccine vector expressed.

The sample was peripheral blood, taken in a trial of Ad26.COV2.S vaccine versus placebo. This clonotype was sampled from a person between 18 and 60 years old who received the Ad26.COV2.S COVID-19 vaccine or a placebo. The chain recombines TRBV6-1 with TRBJ1-1; 8 bases are a match to TRBD1. As DNA, the CDR3 is TGTGCCAGCAGTGACGAGACAGGGGTGACCACTGAAGCTTTCTTT. It translates to CASSDETGVTTEAFF.